This TCR beta chain emerged from a study of shared clonotypes between healthy human individuals. The assay was immunoSEQ multiplex PCR, and TCRdb's table has in-frame clones only and misses some. The data contain more than 1,200,000 clones, 98% of them singletons. The material sequenced was naive CD4+ T cells sorted from blood. Documented subset: CD45RA+ positively selected. The sequence was obtained from a man aged 25-45 years in good health.

CDR3 protein: CASSRGLAYEQYF. As DNA, the CDR3 is TGTGCCAGCAGCCGTGGACTAGCCTACGAGCAGTACTTC. This rearrangement joins TRBV5-8 to TRBJ2-7; 7 bases are a match to TRBD2. Germline trimming cut 4 bases from V and 2 bases from J; bases unmatched to any gene: 3. CDR3 length: 13 amino acids. Germline V CDR1 and CDR2: SGHTS, YDEGEE.